Sequencing of this T cell receptor beta chain was carried out in a study of identical twins (dated by TCRdb to about 2016). As for the study more broadly: TCR alpha and beta repertoires from monozygotic twins, unrelated adults of various ages and cord blood were deep-sequenced to test whether fetal clonotypes persist. To rule out contamination, replicate twin experiments were performed at different times with different library preparation protocols. General study outcomes and caveats: Out-of-frame TCR alpha sequences shared between twins showed an excess of low generation-probability sequences compared with coincidental sharing between unrelated individuals. The excess sharing between twins in beta out-of-frame sequences was weaker because fewer shared sequences reduced the signal-to-noise ratio. In monozygotic twins, out-of-frame TCR alpha sharing was systematically underestimated by recombination models, although the models agreed with sharing between unrelated individuals. Because the same donors could not be followed over many years, conclusions were based on cross-sectional statistical analysis. Abundant cord blood beta clonotypes carried fewer insertions; young adult naive repertoires showed a weaker similar trend, while memory repertoires showed none. Zero-insertion analyses could be partly confounded by invariant T cells such as MAIT and iNKT, although diverse VJ usage argued against such confounding for most clonotypes.

Library preparation employed 5' RACE. The sample was run on an Illumina HiSeq 2000. Template switching introduced a universal primer binding site; the final cDNA contained a unique molecular identifier, enabling accurate counting of TCR cDNA molecules. First-strand cDNA for TCR alpha and beta chains was synthesized from specific primers in the conserved constant-segment region. To control for contamination, every cDNA library was double barcoded, receiving both a SMART-Mk sample barcode and Illumina barcodes. Two successive PCR steps introduced TruSeq adapter sequences along with Illumina sample barcodes. The Illumina HiSeq platform was used with custom primers to sequence TCR alpha and beta cDNA libraries. The study's processing was this. MiGEC was used to process raw reads and extract unique molecular identifiers, and MiXCR was used to find CDR3 positions. For each individual, recombination models were inferred using an EM algorithm with the repgenHMM and IGoR tools. The tcR package in R was used for shared clonotype analysis, with sharing normalized by the product of cloneset sizes. Out-of-frame nonproductive sequences were analyzed to study raw recombination free of thymic and clonal selection effects. TCRdb cleaned the public reads at Q25 with fastp, built clones with MiXCR and kept in-frame beta chains. Under each unique CDR3 protein, matching rows form one entry showing the most common genes and DNA. The V and J calls follow TCRdb's processing rather than the paper's. Present in this sample are a few hundred thousand distinct CDR3 sequences, 7.5% to 9.5% of which were seen just once. Roughly 7% of the sample rests with the top ten.

Every donor in the study was a healthy Caucasian. The twin cohort consisted of three pairs of female monozygotic twins, all aged about 18 to 29 years. Positive isolation kits from Invitrogen were used to isolate the CD4+ and CD8+ T cell populations. This clonotype was recorded many times. Its antigen is still unknown. Base-call qualities are not available, and no considerably larger clone is one nucleotide away. V gives up 6 bases and J gives up 1 base, and the segment between their germline ends measures 19 bases. The CDR3, from cysteine to phenylalanine, totals 17 residues. The DNA shown is the 51-base CDR3, in frame from base 1. The sample was also reused in another study, on yellow fever vaccine responses in identical twins. The other study reports the following: According to the authors, in identical twins the way T cells responded to vaccination appeared partly convergent and partly personalized. Focusing on identical twins, the study followed the T cell clones that responded to the vaccine, and did so with precision.

This receptor chain uses TRBV12-3 or TRBV12-4 and TRBJ2-1; the best D guess is TRBD2, with 5 bases matching. This receptor was obtained from a woman between 18 and 29 years old in good health. Material: CD8+ T cells sorted from blood. The CDR3 region has the sequence CASSSPLGRASYNEQFF. The nucleotide sequence reads as follows: TGTGCCAGCAGCTCCCCTCTCGGGCGGGCTTCCTACAATGAGCAGTTCTTC.